This T cell receptor (beta chain) is from a study of T cell repertoires in cytomegalovirus infection. As for the study in general: The authors used CMV epitopes that were HLA-C-restricted (recently identified) and HLA-B-restricted (well studied). Public TCR beta signatures indicated both CMV infection and matching HLA type. Study conclusions and caveats: CMV-specific TCR beta clonotypes restricted by HLA-C dominated the ex vivo response.

Using its own MiXCR run on the reads, TCRdb lists one record per CDR3 protein. The table lists about 770,000 distinct CDR3 sequences, roughly 28% of them singletons, with around 14% in the top ten. This clonotype was observed once. What it binds is unknown. V shed 0 bases and J shed 0 bases, with 9 bases lying between them. This CDR3 contains 16 residues. Germline loops: CDR1 MNHNY, CDR2 SVGAGI (reference sequence). The clonotype comes from a human donor in good health (CMV status not recorded). Some clones in this sample may be carry-over from other donors' samples. The source material was cultured CD8+ T cells from PBMCs, sampled from culture after CMV antigen stimulation. The chain recombines TRBV6-6 with TRBJ2-1, with D hard to call. This CDR3 reads CASSYSSQVSYNEQFF. The CDR3 DNA is TGTGCCAGCAGTTACTCGAGCCAGGTCTCCTACAATGAGCAGTTCTTC.